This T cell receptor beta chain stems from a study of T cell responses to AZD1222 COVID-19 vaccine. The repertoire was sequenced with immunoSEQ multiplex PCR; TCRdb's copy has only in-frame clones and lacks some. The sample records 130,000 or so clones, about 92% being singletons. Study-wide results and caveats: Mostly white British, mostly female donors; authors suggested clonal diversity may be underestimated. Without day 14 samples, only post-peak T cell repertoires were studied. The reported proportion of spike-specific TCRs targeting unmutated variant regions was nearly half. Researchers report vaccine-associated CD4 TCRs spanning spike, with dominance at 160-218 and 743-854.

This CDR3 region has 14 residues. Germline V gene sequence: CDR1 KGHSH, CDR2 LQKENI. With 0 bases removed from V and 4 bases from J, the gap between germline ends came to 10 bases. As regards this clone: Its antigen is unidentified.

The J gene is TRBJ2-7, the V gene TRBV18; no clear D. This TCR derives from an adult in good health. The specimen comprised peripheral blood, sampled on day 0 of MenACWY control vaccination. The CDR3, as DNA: TGTGCCAGCTCACCACCGGATGAATCTTACGAGCAGTACTTC. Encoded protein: CASSPPDESYEQYF.